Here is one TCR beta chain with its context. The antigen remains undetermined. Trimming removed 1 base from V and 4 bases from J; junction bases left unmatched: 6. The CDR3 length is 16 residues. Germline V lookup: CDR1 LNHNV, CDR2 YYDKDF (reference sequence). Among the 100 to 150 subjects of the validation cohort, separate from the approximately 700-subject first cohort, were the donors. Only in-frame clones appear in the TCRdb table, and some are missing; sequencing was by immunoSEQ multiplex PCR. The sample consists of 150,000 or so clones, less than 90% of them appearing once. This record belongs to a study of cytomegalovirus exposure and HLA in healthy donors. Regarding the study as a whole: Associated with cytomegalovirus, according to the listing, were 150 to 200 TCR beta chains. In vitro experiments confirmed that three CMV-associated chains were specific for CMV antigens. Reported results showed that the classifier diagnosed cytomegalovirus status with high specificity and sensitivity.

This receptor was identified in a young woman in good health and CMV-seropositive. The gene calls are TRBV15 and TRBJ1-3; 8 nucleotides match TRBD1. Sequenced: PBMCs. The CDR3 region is CATSRARQGAGNTIYF. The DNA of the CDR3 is TGTGCCACCAGCAGAGCACGGCAGGGGGCGGGAAACACCATATATTTT.